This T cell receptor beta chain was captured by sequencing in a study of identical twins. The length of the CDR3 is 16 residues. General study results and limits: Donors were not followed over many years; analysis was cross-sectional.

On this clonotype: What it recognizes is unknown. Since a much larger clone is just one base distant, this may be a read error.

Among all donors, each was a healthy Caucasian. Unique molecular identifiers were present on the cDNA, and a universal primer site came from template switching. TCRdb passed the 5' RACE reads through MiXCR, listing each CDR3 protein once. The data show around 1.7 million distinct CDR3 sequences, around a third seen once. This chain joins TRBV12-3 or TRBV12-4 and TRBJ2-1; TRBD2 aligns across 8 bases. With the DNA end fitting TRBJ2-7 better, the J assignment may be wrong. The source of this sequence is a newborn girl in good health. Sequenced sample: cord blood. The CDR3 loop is CASSLGGLASYNEQYF. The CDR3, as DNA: TGTGCCAGCAGTTTGGGAGGACTAGCTTCTTACAATGAGCAGTACTTC.